Presented here are 32 T cell receptor beta chains from one specimen sequenced in a study of CD8 T cells in ankylosing spondylitis. One entry per CDR3 protein results from TCRdb running MiXCR on the 5' RACE reads. The sample includes approximately 150,000 distinct CDR3 sequences, around 32% of them seen just once. The source material was synovial fluid, either unsorted or a sorted T cell fraction (not recorded which). All receptors come from a male donor with ankylosing spondylitis.

The chain recombines TRBV2 with TRBJ1-2; 7 bases agree with TRBD1. CDR1 is SNHLY and CDR2 is FYNNEI in the germline V gene. The CDR3 runs 13 residues. V dropped 6 bases and J dropped 6; count of bases not matched to a gene: 7. Here the CDR3 reads CASRKGQSDGYTF. CDR3 bases: TGTGCCAGCAGAAAGGGACAGAGTGATGGCTACACCTTC.

This clonotype has ten or more counts. The chain links TRBV12-3 or TRBV12-4 to TRBJ2-2; D is unresolved. Trimming removed 8 bases from V and 3 bases from J, with 10 bases in between. The CDR3 spans 13 residues. For the CDR3, the DNA is TGTGCCAGCCTTAACAGCTACACCGGGGAGCTGTTTTTT. Translation: CASLNSYTGELFF.

The V and J genes are TRBV6-4 and TRBJ1-2, with TRBD1 identical over 8 bases. The CDR3 length is 14 residues. Germline V CDR1 and CDR2: MRHNA, SNTAGT. V lost 4 bases to trimming and J lost 4 bases; unmatched junction nucleotides: 5. CDR3 residues: CASSGVDRVYGYTF. The CDR3 DNA reads as TGTGCCAGCAGTGGCGTGGACAGGGTCTATGGCTACACCTTC.

This rearrangement joins TRBV5-1 to TRBJ2-7; tentatively, D is TRBD1 (9 bases). Germline V lookup: CDR1 SGHRS, CDR2 YFSETQ. This CDR3 is 16 amino acids long. V was clipped by 4 bases and J by 6 bases, with 23 bases between them. The CDR3 is CASSRPGDRAGGEQYF. CDR3 bases: TGCGCCAGCAGCCGTCCGGGGGACAGGGCGGGAGGCGAGCAGTACTTC.

Many counts were recorded for this clonotype. The rearrangement joins TRBV7-9 to TRBJ2-2; the D is unclear. Looked up from germline, CDR1 is SEHNR and CDR2 is FQNEAQ (reference sequence). CDR3 length equals 13 residues. V was shortened by 3 bases and J by 2 bases, with 4 bases between the two germline ends. CDR3 nucleotide sequence: TGTGCCAGCAGCTTTCACAACACCGGGGAGCTGTTTTTT. This translates into CASSFHNTGELFF.

The chain employs TRBV6-2 or TRBV6-3 and TRBJ2-1, with 8 bases fitting TRBD2. In germline, CDR1 is MNHEY, CDR2 SVGEGT. The CDR3 is 15 amino acids. The junction had 9 bases not matched to a gene; V was cut back by 7 bases and J by 4 bases. In nucleotides, the CDR3 is TGTGCCAGCACACTGGGGGGACTAGGGTACAATGAGCAGTTCTTC. Translated, it gives CASTLGGLGYNEQFF.

The genes are TRBV29-1 and TRBJ1-2; TRBD1 is a possible D gene (5 bases). From germline, CDR1 is SQVTM and CDR2 ANQGSEA. The CDR3 spans 14 residues. The V end lost 6 bases, the J end lost 4 bases, and 18 bases lay between the germline ends. The CDR3 protein is CSVETGPNFYGYTF. In DNA form, the CDR3 reads TGCAGCGTCGAAACAGGCCCTAACTTCTATGGCTACACCTTC.

The rearrangement uses TRBV7-3 and TRBJ2-1; D possibly corresponds to TRBD1 (6 bases). From germline, CDR1 is SGHTA and CDR2 FQGTGA. Between the trimmed V and J ends, which lost 3 bases and 6 bases, there was a span of 18 bases. This CDR3 spans 16 amino acids. DNA for the CDR3: TGTGCCAGCAGCTTCCTCGGGCCCACAGGGCGCAATGAGCAGTTCTTC. This codes for CASSFLGPTGRNEQFF.

This chain uses TRBV6-2 or TRBV6-3 with TRBJ2-4, with TRBD2 matching 7 bases. CDR1 and CDR2 from the germline V gene are MNHEY and SVGEGT. V dropped 7 bases and J dropped 8; count of bases not matched to a gene: 11. The CDR3 consists of 14 residues. In DNA form, the CDR3 reads TGTGCCAGCAAGATAGGCGGGAGAACCGACATTCAGTACTTC. This translates into CASKIGGRTDIQYF.

This rearrangement joins TRBV6-2 or TRBV6-3 to TRBJ2-3, with 9 bases lining up with TRBD2. The CDR3 is made up of 18 amino acids. The V segment lost 4 bases and the J segment 0 bases; nucleotides outside the gene matches: 11. CDR1 MNHEY and CDR2 SVGEGT come from the germline V gene. The CDR3 DNA is TGTGCCAGCAGTTCCCGCCTAGCGGGACTATCTAGCACAGATACGCAGTATTTT. Amino acids: CASSSRLAGLSSTDTQYF.

This clonotype was seen a few times. This chain joins TRBV6-1 and TRBJ1-1; D may be TRBD1 (5 bases). Germline V gives CDR1 MNHNS, CDR2 SASEGT. The CDR3 totals 13 residues. Between the trimmed V and J ends, which lost 8 bases and 3 bases, there was a span of 13 bases. Written as DNA, the CDR3 is TGTGCCAGCCTTAGAAGGGGCGACACTGAAGCTTTCTTT. This codes for CASLRRGDTEAFF.

This clonotype came up a few times. This rearrangement joins TRBV6-5 to TRBJ2-1; perhaps D is TRBD1 or TRBD2 (5 bases each). Per germline, CDR1 MNHEY and CDR2 SVGAGI. With 4 bases removed from V and 6 bases from J, the gap between germline ends came to 16 bases. The length of the CDR3 is 15 residues. CDR3 in DNA: TGTGCCAGCAGTTTTTTGAGGGGTTGGAGCAATGAGCAGTTCTTC. This translates into CASSFLRGWSNEQFF.

There are a few counts of this clonotype. The chain has TRBV12-3 or TRBV12-4 and TRBJ1-5; the D is unclear. The CDR3 runs 12 residues. With 3 bases removed from V and 5 bases from J, the gap between germline ends came to 5 bases. The chain's CDR3 is CASSFRDQPQHF. The CDR3 bases are TGTGCCAGCAGTTTTCGGGATCAGCCCCAGCATTTT.

This clonotype has a handful of counts. This chain connects TRBV7-9 to TRBJ1-2; weak D call: TRBD1 (5 bases). Germline CDR1 is SEHNR and CDR2 is FQNEAQ (reference sequence). The V and J ends lost 5 bases and 6 bases respectively, with 10 bases between them. The CDR3 contains 12 residues. In nucleotides, the CDR3 is TGTGCCAGCAGCCCGGGACCCAATGGCTACACCTTC. Protein product: CASSPGPNGYTF.

This clonotype showed up many times. V usage is TRBV4-1 and J usage is TRBJ2-4, with D possibly TRBD2 on 6 matching bases. The CDR3 runs 17 residues. The V gene lost 1 base and the J gene lost 4 bases, with 17 bases spanning the gap. Germline V gene sequence: CDR1 MGHRA, CDR2 YSYEKL. The CDR3 nucleotides read TGCGCCAGCAGCCAAGGATCGGCGGGGAGCATGAAAAACATTCAGTACTTC. It is translated as CASSQGSAGSMKNIQYF.

This chain uses TRBV21-1 with TRBJ2-5; TRBD2, the table's D call, was not compared with the DNA. TRBV21-1 is classified as a pseudogene. This CDR3 spans 19 amino acids. CDR3 loop: CASTSWGQGVAGGEETQYF. DNA of the CDR3: TGTGCCAGCACCTCCTGGGGGCAGGGAGTTGCGGGTGGGGAGGAGACCCAGTACTTC.

Only a few counts were recorded for this clonotype. The chain joins TRBV6-5 to TRBJ1-4, with D perhaps matching TRBD1 (6 bases). CDR1 is MNHEY, CDR2 SVGAGI, per germline. Trimming stripped 2 bases from V and 4 bases from J, with 14 bases between. The CDR3 has 16 residues. The CDR3 nucleotides read TGTGCCAGCAGTTACAGATGGCAGGGGAATAATGAAAAACTGTTTTTT. Its protein product is CASSYRWQGNNEKLFF.

This clonotype was seen at least ten times. DNA of the CDR3: TGTGCCAGCAATGACGGGCAGAAGCGGACTGGAAACACCATATATTTT. This translates into CASNDGQKRTGNTIYF. The rearrangement links TRBV2 to TRBJ1-3; D is ambiguous. The CDR3 sequence is 16 residues long. Trimming stripped 7 bases from V and 2 bases from J, with 18 bases between. CDR1 and CDR2 (germline): SNHLY, FYNNEI.

The table lists this clonotype with a few counts. The gene calls are TRBV7-9 and TRBJ2-2; 9 positions agree with TRBD2. Losses at the gene ends were 5 bases for V and 6 bases for J; bases not matched to a gene: 13. The CDR3 runs 17 residues. CDR1 is SEHNR and CDR2 is FQNEAQ in the germline V gene (reference sequence). The CDR3, as DNA: TGTGCCAGCAGCCCCGAGGGGGGGCTAGCGGGACCCGGGGAGCTGTTTTTT. Encoded protein: CASSPEGGLAGPGELFF.

The chain has TRBV5-6 and TRBJ2-3, with D possibly TRBD1 on 6 matching bases. The CDR3 extends over 16 amino acids. Trimming left V 4 bases short and J 5 bases short, with 20 bases between. Germline loops: CDR1 SGHDT, CDR2 YYEEEE. CDR3: CASSRTAGSIQDTQYF. Here the CDR3 DNA reads TGTGCCAGCAGCCGGACAGCCGGTTCAATTCAAGATACGCAGTATTTT.

This clonotype is a singleton in its sample. The gene calls are TRBV28 and TRBJ1-5; 10 bases agree with TRBD1. V was clipped by 5 bases and J by 7 bases; unmatched bases: 8. In germline, CDR1 is MDHEN, CDR2 SYDVKM. This CDR3 region has 15 residues. The CDR3 coding sequence is TGTGCCAGCAGTCCCTGGACAGGGGGAAGCCAGCCCCAGCATTTT. Its protein is CASSPWTGGSQPQHF.

J is TRBJ2-3 and V is TRBV7-2, with TRBD2 identical over 9 bases. J was trimmed by 3 bases and V by 5 bases; bases with no gene match: 12. The CDR3 loop spans 17 amino acids. Germline lookup yields CDR1 SGHTA and CDR2 FQGNSA. The CDR3 DNA follows: TGTGCCAGCAGCCCTAGAAGGCGGGAGGGTAGGACAGATACGCAGTATTTT. Translated: CASSPRRREGRTDTQYF.

V and J are TRBV10-3 and TRBJ2-5; TRBD1 matches 7 bases. V was pared by 5 bases and J by 3 bases, with 3 bases of the junction left unmatched. Germline lookup yields CDR1 ENHRY and CDR2 SYGVKD. The CDR3 totals 13 residues. The CDR3 sequence: CAISRDREETQYF. In DNA form, the CDR3 reads TGTGCCATCAGTAGGGACAGAGAAGAGACCCAGTACTTC.

Only one count was recorded for this clonotype. The rearrangement joins TRBV28 to TRBJ2-7, with D perhaps matching TRBD1 (6 bases). CDR3 size: 12 residues. V was shortened by 5 bases and J by 7 bases, with 12 bases between the two germline ends. CDR1 is MDHEN and CDR2 is SYDVKM in the germline V gene. In DNA, the CDR3 is TGTGCCAGCAGTATTGGGGGCACGGAGCAGTACTTC. Its protein is CASSIGGTEQYF.

This clonotype was observed many times. In DNA, the CDR3 is TGTGCCAGCCGGAGCCCAGGACTAGCGGGGTGGGAGACCCAGTACTTC. Encoded protein: CASRSPGLAGWETQYF. The rearrangement joins TRBV6-1 to TRBJ2-5, with 12 bases lining up with TRBD2. Germline V CDR1 and CDR2: MNHNS, SASEGT. The CDR3 runs to 16 residues. V trimming: 8 bases; J trimming: 5 bases; junction bases outside the gene matches: 12.

This clonotype occurred many times. The chain recombines TRBV27 with TRBJ1-2; D is unresolved. CDR1 MNHEY and CDR2 SMNVEV come from the germline V gene (reference sequence). The V gene lost 2 bases and the J gene lost 7 bases, with 14 bases spanning the gap. The CDR3 totals 14 residues. The CDR3 coding sequence is TGTGCCAGCAGTTTACACCTGACCGGGTTTGGCTACACCTTC. This encodes CASSLHLTGFGYTF.

This clonotype was seen more than once but under ten times. This chain joins TRBV12-3 or TRBV12-4 and TRBJ2-7; 7 bases are shared with TRBD1. This CDR3 is built from 14 residues. J gave up 6 bases and V 4 bases, and 9 bases lay outside the gene matches. For the CDR3, the DNA is TGTGCCAGCAGTTCAAGACAGGGATGGTTCGAGCAGTACTTC. This translates into CASSSRQGWFEQYF.

In this sample, this clonotype turned up many times. V usage is TRBV6-1 and J usage is TRBJ1-1; maybe TRBD1 (6 bases). Germline CDR1 MNHNS, CDR2 SASEGT. The CDR3 loop spans 13 amino acids. V lost 6 bases and J lost 4, with 12 bases in between. CDR3 nucleotides: TGTGCCAGCAGCACAGGGCCTCTCACTGAAGCTTTCTTT. Translation gives CASSTGPLTEAFF.

This clonotype was observed a few times. The chain uses TRBV10-3 and TRBJ1-5; tentatively, D is TRBD1 (5 bases). Trimming took off 0 bases at V and 3 bases at J, with 15 bases between the two ends. Germline CDR1 and CDR2: ENHRY and SYGVKD. The CDR3 is made up of 17 amino acids. CDR3 coding DNA: TGTGCCATCAGTGAGTCGATCGGGAGAGGGGTCAATCAGCCCCAGCATTTT. This encodes CAISESIGRGVNQPQHF.

This clonotype was detected only a few times. The gene calls are TRBV20-1 and TRBJ2-7, with 7 bases identical to TRBD1. V was pared by 6 bases and J by 0 bases, with 8 bases of the junction left unmatched. The V gene's germline CDR1 is DFQATT and CDR2 SNEGSKA (reference sequence). This CDR3 region has 14 residues. This CDR3 reads CSALGQAISYEQYF. The CDR3 DNA sequence: TGCAGTGCCCTCGGACAGGCTATCTCCTACGAGCAGTACTTC.

The V and J genes are TRBV12-3 or TRBV12-4 and TRBJ2-1; 7 bases are a match to TRBD1. This CDR3 has 12 residues. V was pared by 8 bases and J by 7 bases, with 5 bases of the junction left unmatched. This CDR3 reads CASQQGSNEQFF. Here the CDR3 DNA reads TGTGCCAGCCAACAGGGGAGTAATGAGCAGTTCTTC.

In nucleotides, the CDR3 is TGTGCCAGCAGCAGGATGTGGGGGGGCAATGAGCAGTTCTTC. Amino acid sequence: CASSRMWGGNEQFF. V usage is TRBV5-8 and J usage is TRBJ2-1; 7 bases map to TRBD2. The CDR3 consists of 14 residues. V lost 4 bases to trimming and J lost 6 bases; unmatched junction nucleotides: 7. Per the germline V gene, CDR1 is SGHTS and CDR2 is YDEGEE.